This T cell receptor beta chain emerged from a study of OX40 agonist ivuxolimab in advanced cancers. About the study: Subjects had a mean age of about 65 years, with a range of about 23 to 79; 82.7% were male. Study-level findings and limits: On average, a greater number of expanded clones characterised CD8+ T cells relative to CD4+.

Worth noting for this clone: Its antigen is undetermined.

Germline V gene data show CDR1 as SGHVS and CDR2 as FQNEAQ. Between the trimmed V and J ends, which lost 3 bases and 10 bases, there was a span of 21 bases. This CDR3 is 15 amino acids long. The table came from immunoSEQ multiplex PCR; TCRdb's copy has only in-frame clones and leaves some out. The data hold over 50,000 clones, with 84% observed a single time. This receptor was taken from an adult with an advanced solid tumor such as melanoma, head and neck, liver or kidney cancer. The chain combines TRBV7-8 with TRBJ1-1; TRBD1 might be the D (5 bases). Sequences were derived from CD4+ or CD8+ T cells sorted from blood, sampled in a trial of the OX40 agonist ivuxolimab. The CDR3 loop is CASSFSGGRREVAFF. The CDR3 nucleotides read TGTGCCAGCAGCTTTAGCGGGGGACGAAGGGAGGTAGCTTTCTTT.